This T cell receptor (beta chain) emerged from a study of technical replicates of blood from several donors. Clones were read by immunoSEQ multiplex PCR, and TCRdb kept only the in-frame ones, dropping some. Of roughly 76,000 clones detected, about 86% appear once; the ten largest clones hold roughly 4.9%. The CDR3 extends over 13 amino acids. J was trimmed by 7 bases and V by 0 bases; bases with no gene match: 0. Germline values: CDR1 SEHNR, CDR2 FQNEAQ (reference sequence). This receptor was obtained from a human donor in good health. Some clones in this sample may be carry-over from other donors' samples. Sequencing was done on a sample of PBMCs. V and J are TRBV7-9 and TRBJ2-3; 8 positions agree with TRBD2. CDR3 loop: CASSLASGNTQYF. The CDR3 DNA is TGTGCCAGCAGCTTAGCTAGCGGGAATACGCAGTATTTT.